This TCR beta chain stems from a study of T cell responses to AZD1222 COVID-19 vaccine. The study, taken as a whole, reports: Spike-specific TCR repertoires showed rising breadth and depth after two AZD1222 doses. Only after the peak T cell response were repertoires sampled. Donors were chiefly white British, with a greater number of females, and clonal diversity was perhaps underestimated.

A remark on this clone: Its antigen is as yet unknown.

Trimming removed 0 bases from V and 8 bases from J, with 7 bases in between. The germline V gene has CDR1 LGHNA and CDR2 YNFKEQ. This CDR3 spans 12 amino acids. Generated by immunoSEQ multiplex PCR, the TCRdb table keeps only in-frame clones and is missing some. The profile shows under 150,000 clones, 88% of them singletons. Pooled together were second doses at about 4 or about 12 weeks. This TCR was sampled from an adult who received the AZD1222 COVID-19 vaccine. The chain employs TRBV4-2 and TRBJ1-2; D is possibly TRBD1 (5 bases). This material consisted of peripheral blood, taken 28 days after the second AZD1222 dose. The CDR3 sequence is CASSQDEGGYTF. In DNA, the CDR3 is TGTGCCAGCAGCCAAGATGAGGGGGGCTACACCTTC.